This T cell receptor (beta chain) was sequenced in a study of radiation and T cells in renal cell carcinoma. This clone appeared a single time. Time point described: blood 4 weeks post-SBRT, at nephrectomy. Specified treatment: 15 Gy SBRT to primary tumor, nephrectomy 4 weeks later. The germline CDR1 and CDR2 sequences are SNHLY and FYNNEI. The V and J ends lost 6 bases and 2 bases, in that order; junction bases with no gene match: 6. The CDR3 contains 14 residues. Some clones are missing from TCRdb's copy, which holds only in-frame ones; the method was immunoSEQ multiplex PCR. The table records approximately 86,000 clones, 70% to 90% of them present only once.

This material consisted of blood, taken from a patient whose treatment included radiotherapy and nephrectomy. The clonotype comes from a man aged 50 or older with renal cell carcinoma. The chain carries TRBV2 and TRBJ2-7; 8 nucleotides agree with TRBD2. CDR3 loop: CASSRGLEAYEQYF. The CDR3 nucleotides read TGTGCCAGCAGCCGGGGACTAGAGGCCTACGAGCAGTACTTC.